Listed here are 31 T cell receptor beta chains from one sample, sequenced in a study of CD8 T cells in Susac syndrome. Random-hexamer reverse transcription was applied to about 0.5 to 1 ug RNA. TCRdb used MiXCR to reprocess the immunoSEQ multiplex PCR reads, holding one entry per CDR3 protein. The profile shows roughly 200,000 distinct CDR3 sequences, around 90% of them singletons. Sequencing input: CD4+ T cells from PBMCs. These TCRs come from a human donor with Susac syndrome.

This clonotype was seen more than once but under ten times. Written as DNA, the CDR3 is TGTGCCAGCAGCCAAGAGGGGGGGACCCAGTACTTC. It codes for CASSQEGGTQYF. V is TRBV3-1 and J is TRBJ2-5, with D maybe TRBD2 (6 bases). The CDR3 runs 12 residues. The V gene's germline CDR1 is LGHDT and CDR2 YNNKEL (reference sequence). The V end was cut by 0 bases, the J end by 7 bases, with 6 bases between.

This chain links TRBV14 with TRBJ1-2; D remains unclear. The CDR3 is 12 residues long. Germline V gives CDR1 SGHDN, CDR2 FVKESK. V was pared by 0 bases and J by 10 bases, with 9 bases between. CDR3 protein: CASSQEEQHYTF. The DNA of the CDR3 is TGTGCCAGCAGCCAAGAGGAGCAGCACTACACCTTC.

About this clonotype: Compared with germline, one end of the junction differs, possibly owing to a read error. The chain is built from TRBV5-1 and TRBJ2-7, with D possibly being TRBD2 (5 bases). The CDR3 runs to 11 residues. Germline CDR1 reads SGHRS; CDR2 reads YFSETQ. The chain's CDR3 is CASSGEYEQYF. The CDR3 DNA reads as TGTGCCAGCAGTGGGGAGTACGAGCAGTACTTC.

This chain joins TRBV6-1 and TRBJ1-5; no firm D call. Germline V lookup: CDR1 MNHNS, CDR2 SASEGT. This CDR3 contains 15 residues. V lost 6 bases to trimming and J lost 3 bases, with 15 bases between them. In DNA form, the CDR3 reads TGTGCCAGCAGGTTGGGTCAGCGGGCCAATCAGCCCCAGCATTTT. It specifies CASRLGQRANQPQHF.

CDR3 sequence: CATSLGGLSTDTQYF. The CDR3 nucleotides read TGTGCCACCTCGCTTGGAGGCCTAAGCACAGATACGCAGTATTTT. The chain carries TRBV6-1 and TRBJ2-3; a possible D gene is TRBD2 (5 bases). Germline V gene sequence: CDR1 MNHNS, CDR2 SASEGT. Trimming cost V 10 bases and J 0 bases, with 17 bases left between them. CDR3 length: 15 residues.

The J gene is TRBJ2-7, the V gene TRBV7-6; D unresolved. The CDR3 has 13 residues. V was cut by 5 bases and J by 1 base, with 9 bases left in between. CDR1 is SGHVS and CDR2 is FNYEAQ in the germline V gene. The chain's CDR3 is CASSVESSYEQYF. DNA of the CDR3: TGTGCCAGCAGCGTCGAGAGTTCCTACGAGCAGTACTTC.

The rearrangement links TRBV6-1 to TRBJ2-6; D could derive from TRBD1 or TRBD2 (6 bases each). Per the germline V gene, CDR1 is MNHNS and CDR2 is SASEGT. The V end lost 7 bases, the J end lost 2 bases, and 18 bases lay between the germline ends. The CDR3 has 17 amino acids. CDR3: CASKEGGRSAGANVLTF. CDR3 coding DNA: TGTGCCAGCAAAGAGGGGGGAAGATCTGCTGGGGCCAACGTCCTGACTTTC.

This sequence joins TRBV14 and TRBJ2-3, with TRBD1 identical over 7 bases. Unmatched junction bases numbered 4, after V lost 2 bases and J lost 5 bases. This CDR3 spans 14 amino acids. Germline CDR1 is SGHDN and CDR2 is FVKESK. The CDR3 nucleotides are TGTGCCAGCAGCCAAAACCGACAGGGAGATACGCAGTATTTT. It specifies CASSQNRQGDTQYF.

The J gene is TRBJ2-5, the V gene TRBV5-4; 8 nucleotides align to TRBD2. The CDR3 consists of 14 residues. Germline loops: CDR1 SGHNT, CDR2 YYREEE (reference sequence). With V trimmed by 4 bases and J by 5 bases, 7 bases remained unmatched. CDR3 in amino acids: CASSETSVGETQYF. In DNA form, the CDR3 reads TGTGCCAGCAGCGAGACTAGCGTCGGGGAGACCCAGTACTTC.

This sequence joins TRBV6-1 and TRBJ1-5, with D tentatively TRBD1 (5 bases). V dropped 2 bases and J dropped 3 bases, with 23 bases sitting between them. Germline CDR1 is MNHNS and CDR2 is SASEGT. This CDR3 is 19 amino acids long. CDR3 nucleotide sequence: TGTGCCAGCAGTGAAAGCGCGCCTCTCCTGGGGGAGGCCAATCAGCCCCAGCATTTT. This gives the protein CASSESAPLLGEANQPQHF.

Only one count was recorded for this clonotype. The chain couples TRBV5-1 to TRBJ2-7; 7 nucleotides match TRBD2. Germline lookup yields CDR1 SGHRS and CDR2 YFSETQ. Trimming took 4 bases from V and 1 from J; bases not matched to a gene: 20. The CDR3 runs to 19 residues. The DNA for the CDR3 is TGCGCCAGCAGCCGGGACCCTGTCGGGGCGGGCGGGAGTTCCTACGAGCAGTACTTC. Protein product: CASSRDPVGAGGSSYEQYF.

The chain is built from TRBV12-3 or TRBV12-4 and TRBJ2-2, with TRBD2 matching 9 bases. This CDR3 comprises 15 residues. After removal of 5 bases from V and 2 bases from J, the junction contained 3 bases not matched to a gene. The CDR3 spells CASSRTSVNTGELFF. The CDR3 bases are TGTGCCAGCAGTCGGACTAGCGTCAACACCGGGGAGCTGTTTTTT.

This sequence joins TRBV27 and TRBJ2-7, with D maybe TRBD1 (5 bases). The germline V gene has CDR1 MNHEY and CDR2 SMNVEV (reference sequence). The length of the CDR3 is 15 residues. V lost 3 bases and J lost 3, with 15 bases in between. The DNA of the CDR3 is TGTGCCAGCAGTTTCGTCACAGGTCCTCTCTACGAGCAGTACTTC. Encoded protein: CASSFVTGPLYEQYF.

CDR3 protein: CSAISEAGNTIYF. As DNA, the CDR3 is TGCAGTGCTATCTCGGAGGCGGGAAACACCATATATTTT. The genes are TRBV20-1 and TRBJ1-3; the D is unclear. Trimming removed 4 bases at V and 4 bases at J, with 11 bases between. Germline CDR1 and CDR2: DFQATT and SNEGSKA (reference sequence). The CDR3 sequence is 13 residues long.

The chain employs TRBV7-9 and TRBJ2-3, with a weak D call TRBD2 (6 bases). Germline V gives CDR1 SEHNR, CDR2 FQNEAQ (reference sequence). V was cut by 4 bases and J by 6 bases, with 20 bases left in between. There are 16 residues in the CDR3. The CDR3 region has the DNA TGTGCCAGCAGCTCGATGCCGCTAGCGCAGGGCGATACGCAGTATTTT. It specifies CASSSMPLAQGDTQYF.

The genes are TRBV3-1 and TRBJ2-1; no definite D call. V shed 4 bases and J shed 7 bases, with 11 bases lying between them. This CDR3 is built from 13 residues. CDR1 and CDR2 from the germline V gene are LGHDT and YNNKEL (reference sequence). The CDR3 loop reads CASSPSWGNEQFF. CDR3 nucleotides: TGTGCCAGCAGCCCAAGCTGGGGAAATGAGCAGTTCTTC.

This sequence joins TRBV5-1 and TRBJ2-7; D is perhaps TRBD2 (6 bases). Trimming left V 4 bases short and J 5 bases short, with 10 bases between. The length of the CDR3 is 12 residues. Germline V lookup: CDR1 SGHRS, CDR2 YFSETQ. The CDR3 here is CASSATSHEQYF. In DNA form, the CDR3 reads TGCGCCAGCAGCGCGACTAGTCACGAGCAGTACTTC.

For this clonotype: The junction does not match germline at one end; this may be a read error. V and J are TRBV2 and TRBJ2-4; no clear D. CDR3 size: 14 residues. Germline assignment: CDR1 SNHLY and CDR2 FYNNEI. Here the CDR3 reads CASGEDVGKNIQYF. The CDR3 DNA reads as TGTGCCAGCGGTGAAGATGTCGGAAAAAACATTCAGTACTTC.

The CDR3 DNA sequence: TGTGCCAGCAGCGACGAACCGGGTCCCTACGAGCAGTACTTC. Translation: CASSDEPGPYEQYF. The rearrangement uses TRBV3-1 and TRBJ2-7, with D unresolved. The CDR3 covers 14 residues. The ends were cut back, 5 bases at V and 2 bases at J, with 13 bases in the middle. Per the germline V gene, CDR1 is LGHDT and CDR2 is YNNKEL (reference sequence).

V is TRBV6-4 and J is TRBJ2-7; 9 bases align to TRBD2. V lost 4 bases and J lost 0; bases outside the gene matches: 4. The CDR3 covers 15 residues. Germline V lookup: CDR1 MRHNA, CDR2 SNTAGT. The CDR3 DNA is TGTGCCAGCAGTGCCCGTAGCGGGAGCTCCTACGAGCAGTACTTC. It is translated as CASSARSGSSYEQYF.

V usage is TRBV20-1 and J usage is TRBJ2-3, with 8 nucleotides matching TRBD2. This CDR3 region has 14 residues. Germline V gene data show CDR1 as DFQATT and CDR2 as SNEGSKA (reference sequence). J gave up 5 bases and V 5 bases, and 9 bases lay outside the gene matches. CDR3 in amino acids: CSARREGLKDTQYF. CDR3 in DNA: TGCAGTGCTCGACGGGAGGGCCTGAAAGATACGCAGTATTTT.

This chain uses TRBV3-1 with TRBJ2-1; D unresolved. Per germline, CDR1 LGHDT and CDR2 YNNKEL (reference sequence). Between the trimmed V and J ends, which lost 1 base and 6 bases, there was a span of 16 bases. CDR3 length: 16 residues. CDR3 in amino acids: CASSQASHNIGNEQFF. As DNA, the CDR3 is TGTGCCAGCAGCCAAGCTAGTCATAACATAGGCAATGAGCAGTTCTTC.

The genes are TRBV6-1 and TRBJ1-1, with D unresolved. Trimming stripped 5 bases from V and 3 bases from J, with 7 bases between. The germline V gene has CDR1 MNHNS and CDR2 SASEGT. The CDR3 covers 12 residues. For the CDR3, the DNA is TGTGCCAGCAGTCCGGGTTACACTGAAGCTTTCTTT. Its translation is CASSPGYTEAFF.

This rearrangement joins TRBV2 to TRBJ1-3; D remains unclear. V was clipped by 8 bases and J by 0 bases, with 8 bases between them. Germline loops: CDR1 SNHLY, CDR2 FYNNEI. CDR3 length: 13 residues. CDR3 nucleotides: TGTGCCAGCTTGGGCCTCTCTGGAAACACCATATATTTT. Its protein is CASLGLSGNTIYF.

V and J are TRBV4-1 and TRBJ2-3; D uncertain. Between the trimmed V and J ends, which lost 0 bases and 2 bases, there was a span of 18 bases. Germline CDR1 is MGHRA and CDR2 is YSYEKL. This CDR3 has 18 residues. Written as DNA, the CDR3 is TGCGCCAGCAGCCAAGATCTTTTGGGCTTGGGATACACAGATACGCAGTATTTT. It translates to CASSQDLLGLGYTDTQYF.

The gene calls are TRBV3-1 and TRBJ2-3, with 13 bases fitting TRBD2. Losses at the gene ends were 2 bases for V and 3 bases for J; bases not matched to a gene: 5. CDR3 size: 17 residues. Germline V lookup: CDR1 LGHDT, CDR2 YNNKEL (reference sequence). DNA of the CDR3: TGTGCCAGCAGCCAACCGACTAGCGGGGGGCTTACAGATACGCAGTATTTT. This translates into CASSQPTSGGLTDTQYF.

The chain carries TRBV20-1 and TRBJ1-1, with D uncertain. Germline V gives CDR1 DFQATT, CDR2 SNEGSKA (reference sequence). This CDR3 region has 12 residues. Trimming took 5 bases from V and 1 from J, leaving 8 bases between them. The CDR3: CSAPRQNTEAFF. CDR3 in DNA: TGCAGTGCTCCCAGACAGAACACTGAAGCTTTCTTT.

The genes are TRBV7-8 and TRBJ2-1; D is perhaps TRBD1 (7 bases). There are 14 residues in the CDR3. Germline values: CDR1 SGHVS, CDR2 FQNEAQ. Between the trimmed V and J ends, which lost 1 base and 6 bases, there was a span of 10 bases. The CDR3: CASSLDQGGNEQFF. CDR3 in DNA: TGTGCCAGCAGCTTAGATCAGGGGGGCAATGAGCAGTTCTTC.

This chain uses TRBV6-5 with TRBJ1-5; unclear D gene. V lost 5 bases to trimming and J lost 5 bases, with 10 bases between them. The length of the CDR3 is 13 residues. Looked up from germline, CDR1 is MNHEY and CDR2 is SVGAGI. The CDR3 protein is CASSVVQDQPQHF. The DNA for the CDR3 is TGTGCCAGCAGTGTTGTCCAGGATCAGCCCCAGCATTTT.

The CDR3 is CASSGRTGLRNTIYF. The CDR3 region has the DNA TGTGCCAGCAGTGGAAGGACAGGGTTAAGAAACACCATATATTTT. The rearrangement links TRBV6-5 to TRBJ1-3; TRBD1 agrees at 8 bases. The J segment lost 5 bases and the V segment lost 5 bases, leaving 8 bases of the junction unmatched. The CDR3 totals 15 residues. From germline, CDR1 is MNHEY and CDR2 SVGAGI.

The CDR3 region has the DNA TGTGCCAGCAGCCGAGACAGGGGGTCAGATACGCAGTATTTT. This translates into CASSRDRGSDTQYF. The chain couples TRBV7-3 to TRBJ2-3; 9 nucleotides line up with TRBD1. V was pared by 5 bases and J by 4 bases, with 4 bases of the junction left unmatched. Germline loops: CDR1 SGHTA, CDR2 FQGTGA. The CDR3 sequence is 14 residues long.